These 13 T cell receptor beta chains originate from one sample sequenced in a study of CD8 T cells in Susac syndrome. The authors reverse transcribed about 0.5 to 1 ug RNA with random hexamers. TCRdb reprocessed the immunoSEQ multiplex PCR reads with MiXCR, giving one entry per CDR3 protein. The table lists more than 150,000 distinct CDR3 sequences, roughly 94% of them singletons. Sequenced sample: CD8+ T cells from PBMCs. The receptors shown here come from a human donor with Susac syndrome.

V is TRBV6-1 and J is TRBJ1-4; D might be TRBD1 (5 bases). Between the trimmed V and J ends, which lost 7 bases and 8 bases, there was a span of 17 bases. In germline, CDR1 is MNHNS, CDR2 SASEGT. The CDR3 has 14 residues. CDR3 nucleotides: TGTGCCAGCAACGGAGGCGGGGCGGAGGAAAAACTGTTTTTT. It codes for CASNGGGAEEKLFF.

The V gene is TRBV7-8, the J gene TRBJ1-6, with TRBD1 identical over 9 bases. Trimming took 3 bases from V and 9 from J; bases not matched to a gene: 6. Germline CDR1 SGHVS, CDR2 FQNEAQ. CDR3 length: 15 amino acids. CDR3: CASSFQDRGVSPLHF. In DNA form, the CDR3 reads TGTGCCAGCAGCTTCCAAGACAGGGGGGTTTCACCCCTCCACTTT.

The chain combines TRBV4-1 with TRBJ2-2; 10 positions match TRBD1. Germline trimming cut 3 bases from V and 4 bases from J; bases unmatched to any gene: 2. CDR1 and CDR2 (germline): MGHRA, YSYEKL. This CDR3 has 15 residues. CDR3 nucleotide sequence: TGCGCCAGCAGCCAGGGGACAGGGGTCACCGGGGAGCTGTTTTTT. Protein sequence: CASSQGTGVTGELFF.

The chain joins TRBV7-2 to TRBJ2-3; D is unresolved. Germline CDR1 is SGHTA and CDR2 is FQGNSA. V was trimmed by 2 bases and J by 6 bases, leaving 12 bases between them. There are 14 residues in the CDR3. The DNA for the CDR3 is TGTGCCAGCAGCTTACCTTCACTCCAGGATACGCAGTATTTT. This encodes CASSLPSLQDTQYF.

The chain has TRBV3-1 and TRBJ1-1, with a tentative D call TRBD1 (5 bases). This CDR3 is 14 amino acids long. The V and J ends lost 5 bases and 3 bases respectively, with 13 bases between them. Germline V gene lookup returns CDR1 LGHDT and CDR2 YNNKEL (reference sequence). The CDR3 here is CASSYWDGDTEAFF. CDR3 bases: TGTGCCAGCAGCTACTGGGACGGAGACACTGAAGCTTTCTTT.

Here the CDR3 reads CASSPERDSNQPQHF. For the CDR3, the DNA is TGTGCCAGCAGCCCAGAACGGGACAGCAATCAGCCCCAGCATTTT. This chain connects TRBV11-2 to TRBJ1-5, with D perhaps TRBD1 (5 bases). V was pared by 5 bases and J by 1 base, with 12 bases between. The germline V gene encodes CDR1 SGHAT and CDR2 FQNNGV. The CDR3 consists of 15 residues.

The V and J genes are TRBV29-1 and TRBJ1-2, with D possibly matching TRBD1 (5 bases). The germline V and J ends were trimmed by 0 bases and 7 bases, with 12 bases remaining between them. Per germline, CDR1 SQVTM and CDR2 ANQGSEA. CDR3 length: 13 amino acids. The CDR3 loop reads CSVEDMAGPGYTF. The CDR3 nucleotides are TGCAGCGTTGAAGATATGGCAGGGCCTGGCTACACCTTC.

The chain has TRBV7-8 and TRBJ2-1; 12 nucleotides line up with TRBD1. This CDR3 spans 20 amino acids. Germline CDR1 and CDR2: SGHVS and FQNEAQ. The trim removed 4 bases at V and 6 bases at J, leaving 19 bases unmatched. The CDR3 loop is CASSWRRDRGLSGGRNEQFF. The CDR3 DNA reads TGTGCCAGCAGCTGGAGAAGGGACAGGGGGCTGTCGGGAGGGCGCAATGAGCAGTTCTTC.

The chain links TRBV15 to TRBJ2-5, with D perhaps being TRBD1 or TRBD2 (6 bases each). Germline CDR1 reads LNHNV; CDR2 reads YYDKDF (reference sequence). The V gene lost 1 base and the J gene lost 0 bases, with 27 bases spanning the gap. CDR3 length: 21 residues. The chain's CDR3 is CATSRAVGRGADWSYQETQYF. CDR3 nucleotides: TGTGCCACCAGCAGAGCCGTGGGTAGGGGGGCAGACTGGTCGTACCAAGAGACCCAGTACTTC.

This clonotype was recorded a few times. The CDR3 region has the DNA TGTGCCAGCAGACTAGCGATCTCCTCCTACGAGCAGTACTTC. It translates to CASRLAISSYEQYF. V gene TRBV12-3 or TRBV12-4 combines with J gene TRBJ2-7; TRBD2 aligns across 7 bases. The CDR3 extends over 14 amino acids. With 6 bases clipped from V and 0 bases from J, the junction kept 5 bases outside the gene matches.

The table lists this clonotype with a count of one. The chain recombines TRBV19 with TRBJ1-2; TRBD1 is a possible D gene (5 bases). Germline V gene lookup returns CDR1 LNHDA and CDR2 SQIVND (reference sequence). The ends were cut back, 7 bases at V and 5 bases at J, with 8 bases in the middle. The CDR3 extends over 11 amino acids. The CDR3 sequence is CASTWGYGYTF. The CDR3 DNA sequence: TGTGCCAGTACTTGGGGGTATGGCTACACCTTC.

The chain employs TRBV6-6 and TRBJ1-2; 8 bases match TRBD1. The CDR3 contains 14 residues. J gave up 6 bases and V 0 bases, and 3 bases lay outside the gene matches. Per the germline V gene, CDR1 is MNHNY and CDR2 is SVGAGI (reference sequence). The CDR3 nucleotides are TGTGCCAGCAGTTACTCGCAGGGGGCGGATGGCTACACCTTC. Amino acid sequence: CASSYSQGADGYTF.

This chain joins TRBV6-5 and TRBJ2-7; TRBD1 matches 7 bases. The CDR3 loop spans 14 amino acids. CDR1 is MNHEY, CDR2 SVGAGI, per germline. J lost 0 bases, V lost 5 bases, and 4 bases had no gene match. The CDR3 loop is CASSPQGSSYEQYF. DNA of the CDR3: TGTGCCAGCAGTCCACAGGGGAGCTCCTACGAGCAGTACTTC.